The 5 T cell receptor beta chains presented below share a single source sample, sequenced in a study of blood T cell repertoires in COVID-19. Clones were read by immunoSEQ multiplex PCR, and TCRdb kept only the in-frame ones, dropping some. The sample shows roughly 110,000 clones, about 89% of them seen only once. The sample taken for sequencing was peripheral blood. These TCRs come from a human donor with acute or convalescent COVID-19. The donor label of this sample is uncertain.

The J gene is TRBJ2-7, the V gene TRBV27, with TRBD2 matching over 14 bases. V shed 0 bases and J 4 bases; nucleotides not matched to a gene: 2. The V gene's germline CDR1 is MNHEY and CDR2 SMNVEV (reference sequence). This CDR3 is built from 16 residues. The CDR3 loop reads CASSLSGTSGRYEQYF. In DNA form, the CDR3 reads TGTGCCAGCAGTTTATCAGGGACTAGCGGGAGATACGAGCAGTACTTC.

Here the CDR3 reads CSARSSNEQFF. CDR3 DNA: TGCAGTGCTAGATCTTCCAATGAGCAGTTCTTC. The rearrangement joins TRBV20-1 to TRBJ2-1, with D unclear. Trimming pared 2 bases from V and 6 bases from J, leaving 5 bases between. This CDR3 has 11 residues. Germline CDR1 reads DFQATT; CDR2 reads SNEGSKA (reference sequence).

CDR3 DNA sequence: TGTGCCAACATCCCAGGGTCCGACACTGAAGCTTTCTTT. Translated, it gives CANIPGSDTEAFF. The chain couples TRBV28 to TRBJ1-1; TRBD1 might be the D (5 bases). The CDR3 is 13 amino acids. Germline-derived CDR1 and CDR2 are MDHEN and SYDVKM. V was clipped by 10 bases and J by 3 bases, with 15 bases between them.

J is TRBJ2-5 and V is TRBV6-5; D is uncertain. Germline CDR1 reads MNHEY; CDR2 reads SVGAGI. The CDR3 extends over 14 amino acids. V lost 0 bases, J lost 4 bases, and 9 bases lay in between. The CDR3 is CASSYSRLRETQYF. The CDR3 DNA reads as TGTGCCAGCAGTTACTCGCGGCTACGAGAGACCCAGTACTTC.

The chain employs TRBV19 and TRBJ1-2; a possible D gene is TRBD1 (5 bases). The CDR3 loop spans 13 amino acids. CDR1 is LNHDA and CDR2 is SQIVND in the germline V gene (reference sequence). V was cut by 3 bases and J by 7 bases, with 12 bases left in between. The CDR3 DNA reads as TGTGCCAGTAGTATGGGCGGGGCGTTTGGCTACACCTTC. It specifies CASSMGGAFGYTF. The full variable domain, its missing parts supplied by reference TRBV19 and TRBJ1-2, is DGGITQSPKYLFRKEGQNVTLSCEQNLNHDAMYWYRQDPGQGLRLIYYSQIVNDFQKGDIAEGYSVSREKKESFPLTVTSAQKNPTAFYLCASSMGGAFGYTFGSGTRLTVV.